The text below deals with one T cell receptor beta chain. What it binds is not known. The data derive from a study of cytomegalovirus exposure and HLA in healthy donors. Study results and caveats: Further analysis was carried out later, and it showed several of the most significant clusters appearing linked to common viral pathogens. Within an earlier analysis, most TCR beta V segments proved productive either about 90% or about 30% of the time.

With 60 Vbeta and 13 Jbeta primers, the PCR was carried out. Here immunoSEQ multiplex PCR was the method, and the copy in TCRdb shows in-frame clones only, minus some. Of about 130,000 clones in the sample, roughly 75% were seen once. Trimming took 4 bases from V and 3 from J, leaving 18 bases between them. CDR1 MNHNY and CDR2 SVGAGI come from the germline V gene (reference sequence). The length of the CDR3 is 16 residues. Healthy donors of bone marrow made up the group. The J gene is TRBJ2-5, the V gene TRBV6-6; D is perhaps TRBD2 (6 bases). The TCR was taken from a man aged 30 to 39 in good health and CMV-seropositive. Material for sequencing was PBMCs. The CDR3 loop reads CASSWGLRVSEETQYF. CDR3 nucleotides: TGTGCCAGCAGTTGGGGACTTAGGGTCAGTGAAGAGACCCAGTACTTC.